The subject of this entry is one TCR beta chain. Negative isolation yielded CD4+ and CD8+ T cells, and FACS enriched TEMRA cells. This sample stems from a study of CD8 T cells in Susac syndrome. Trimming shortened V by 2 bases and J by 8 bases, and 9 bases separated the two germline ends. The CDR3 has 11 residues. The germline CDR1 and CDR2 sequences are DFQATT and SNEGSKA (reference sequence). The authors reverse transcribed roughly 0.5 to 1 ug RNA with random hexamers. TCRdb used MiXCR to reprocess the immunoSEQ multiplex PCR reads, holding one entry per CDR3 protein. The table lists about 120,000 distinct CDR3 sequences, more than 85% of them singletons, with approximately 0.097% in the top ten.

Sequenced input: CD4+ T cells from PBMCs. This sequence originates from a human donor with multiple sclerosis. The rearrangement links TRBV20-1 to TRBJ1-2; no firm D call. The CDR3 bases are TGCAGTGCTAGATCGGGCCGCGGCTACACCTTC. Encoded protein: CSARSGRGYTF.